This T cell receptor (beta chain) was sequenced for a study of cytomegalovirus exposure and HLA in healthy donors. Study-wide results and limits: Compared with the approximately 680-donor mean, an Asian-associated ancestry cluster reportedly had fewer N-insertions, according to a later analysis.

The PCR had 60 Vbeta and 13 Jbeta primers. Assay: immunoSEQ multiplex PCR; the TCRdb copy retains only in-frame clones and omits some. The table records roughly 130,000 clones, 66% of them present only once. Notes on this clone: What it recognizes is unknown.

Donors were nominally healthy when sampled, though unrecorded immune exposures were likely. The specimen sequenced was PBMCs. This clonotype originated in a man between 18 and 35 years old in good health and CMV-seronegative.

This CDR3 reads CASTLRGSGGNEQFF. CDR3 in DNA: TGTGCCAGCACCCTGCGCGGTAGCGGGGGAAATGAGCAGTTCTTC. The gene calls are TRBV5-4 and TRBJ2-1; 9 bases line up with TRBD2. The CDR3 length is 15 residues. The ends lost 6 bases at V and 7 bases at J; junction bases unmatched: 11. Germline assignment: CDR1 SGHNT and CDR2 YYREEE (reference sequence).